The 25 T cell receptor beta chains given below trace back to one sample, sequenced in a study of blood T cell repertoires in COVID-19. Measured with immunoSEQ multiplex PCR; TCRdb has only the in-frame clones, and not every one. The data show approximately 74,000 clones, with around four fifths seen just once and roughly 2.5% held by the top ten. Sequenced: peripheral blood. These receptors all come from a man older than 75 with active or convalescent COVID-19.

This clone was observed a few times. The chain recombines TRBV2 with TRBJ1-3; no clear D. CDR1 is SNHLY, CDR2 FYNNEI, per germline. The CDR3 covers 15 residues. V lost 8 bases and J 0 bases, leaving 14 bases between the germline ends. The CDR3 coding sequence is TGTGCCAGCGCTTGGCAGGAATTCTCTGGAAACACCATATATTTT. This translates into CASAWQEFSGNTIYF.

This chain's CDR3 is CASGNRLGGLINEQFF. The CDR3 bases are TGTGCTAGTGGCAATCGGCTCGGGGGGCTTATCAATGAGCAGTTCTTC. This rearrangement joins TRBV12-5 to TRBJ2-1; D might be TRBD2 (7 bases). Trimming took off 6 bases at V and 6 bases at J, with 21 bases between the two ends. This CDR3 region has 16 residues. Looked up from germline, CDR1 is LGHNT and CDR2 is FRNRAP.

As DNA, the CDR3 is TGTGCCAGCACCCAAAGGACAGGGGAGACTGAAGCTTTCTTT. Translation: CASTQRTGETEAFF. The rearrangement joins TRBV18 to TRBJ1-1; 9 bases map to TRBD1. Germline V lookup: CDR1 KGHSH, CDR2 LQKENI. The J segment lost 5 bases and the V segment lost 8 bases, leaving 9 bases of the junction unmatched. The CDR3 contains 14 residues.

Concerning this clone itself: Additional DNA sequences in this sample encode the identical CDR3. This chain's CDR3 is CATSRSNTGELFF. CDR3 DNA sequence: TGTGCCACCAGCAGATCCAATACCGGGGAGCTGTTTTTT. The rearrangement uses TRBV15 and TRBJ2-2; D ambiguous. This CDR3 has 13 amino acids. Trimming pared 2 bases from V and 5 bases from J, leaving 6 bases between. Germline-derived CDR1 and CDR2 are LNHNV and YYDKDF (reference sequence).

This rearrangement joins TRBV6-2 or TRBV6-3 to TRBJ2-7; a possible D gene is TRBD1 (7 bases). The germline gives CDR1 MNHEY, CDR2 SVGEGT. V was trimmed by 0 bases and J by 9 bases, leaving 15 bases between them. The CDR3 totals 14 residues. DNA for the CDR3: TGTGCCAGCAGTTACTCGTCGAGACAGGGAGGGCAGTACTTC. As protein: CASSYSSRQGGQYF.

The chain has TRBV18 and TRBJ1-1; the D is unclear. Trimming removed 5 bases at V and 5 bases at J, with 15 bases between. This CDR3 spans 14 amino acids. The germline V gene has CDR1 KGHSH and CDR2 LQKENI. This CDR3 reads CASSKELAKTEAFF. The CDR3 DNA follows: TGTGCCAGCTCAAAGGAGCTGGCAAAGACTGAAGCTTTCTTT.

The V gene is TRBV5-1, the J gene TRBJ2-5; 10 bases map to TRBD1. V shed 0 bases, J shed 4 bases, and the junction held 3 bases outside the gene matches. Germline assignment: CDR1 SGHRS and CDR2 YFSETQ. The CDR3 consists of 15 residues. CDR3: CASSLGQGAPETQYF. CDR3 coding DNA: TGCGCCAGCAGCTTGGGACAGGGGGCCCCAGAGACCCAGTACTTC.

A few counts support this clone. The V and J genes are TRBV18 and TRBJ1-3, with a possible D match to TRBD1 (6 bases). The germline V and J ends were trimmed by 3 bases and 0 bases, with 21 bases remaining between them. CDR3 length: 19 residues. Germline CDR1 is KGHSH and CDR2 is LQKENI. CDR3 sequence reads: CASSPGPPYSGDSGNTIYF. In DNA form, the CDR3 reads TGTGCCAGCTCACCCGGGCCTCCATACTCAGGGGACTCTGGAAACACCATATATTTT.

The CDR3 is CSVEGPTGNRIRFF. The CDR3 DNA sequence: TGCAGCGTTGAAGGGCCGACAGGGAATCGAATTCGGTTCTTC. The genes are TRBV29-1 and TRBJ2-1; TRBD1 matches at 7 bases. Germline V gene sequence: CDR1 SQVTM, CDR2 ANQGSEA. The CDR3 loop spans 14 amino acids. Trimming took 1 base from V and 15 from J; bases not matched to a gene: 15.

The V and J genes are TRBV19 and TRBJ2-5, with D perhaps TRBD2 (7 bases). Germline loops: CDR1 LNHDA, CDR2 SQIVND (reference sequence). V gave up 5 bases and J gave up 5 bases, with 12 bases separating them. This CDR3 has 13 amino acids. The CDR3 here is CASSLGGRETQYF. In nucleotides, the CDR3 is TGTGCCAGTAGTTTGGGGGGGCGGGAGACCCAGTACTTC. Variable domain in full (rest from reference TRBV19 and TRBJ2-5): DGGITQSPKYLFRKEGQNVTLSCEQNLNHDAMYWYRQDPGQGLRLIYYSQIVNDFQKGDIAEGYSVSREKKESFPLTVTSAQKNPTAFYLCASSLGGRETQYFGPGTRLLVL.

The chain is built from TRBV3-1 (or the pseudogene TRBV3-2) and TRBJ2-1; 9 bases line up with TRBD2. The CDR3 length is 15 residues. Germline loops: CDR1 LGHDT, CDR2 YNNKEL (reference sequence). J gave up 6 bases and V 0 bases, and 3 bases lay outside the gene matches. This chain's CDR3 is CASSQDGLARNEQFF. The CDR3 DNA is TGTGCCAGCAGCCAAGATGGACTAGCGCGCAATGAGCAGTTCTTC.

The chain links TRBV9 to TRBJ2-3, with 11 bases that match TRBD1. Germline V gene lookup returns CDR1 SGDLS and CDR2 YYNGEE. V lost 0 bases and J lost 1; bases outside the gene matches: 7. There are 18 residues in the CDR3. The CDR3 DNA follows: TGTGCCAGCAGCGTAGCTACTGGGACAGGGGGAGGCACAGATACGCAGTATTTT. Amino acid sequence: CASSVATGTGGGTDTQYF.

CDR3 protein: CASTIAGTGPYEQYF. In DNA form, the CDR3 reads TGTGCCAGCACCATCGCTGGGACAGGTCCCTACGAGCAGTACTTC. The rearrangement links TRBV13 to TRBJ2-7; 8 positions match TRBD1. The V gene's germline CDR1 is PRHDT and CDR2 FYEKMQ (reference sequence). The ends lost 7 bases at V and 2 bases at J; junction bases unmatched: 10. CDR3 length: 15 amino acids.

The V call is TRBV6-5, the J call TRBJ1-2; 8 positions agree with TRBD1. With 6 bases clipped from V and 8 bases from J, the junction kept 11 bases outside the gene matches. Germline V gives CDR1 MNHEY, CDR2 SVGAGI. The CDR3 loop spans 14 amino acids. Written as DNA, the CDR3 is TGTGCCAGCAGCGAGAAAGGGACAGGCGCCGGCTACACCTTC. It specifies CASSEKGTGAGYTF.

The chain uses TRBV3-1 (or the pseudogene TRBV3-2) and TRBJ1-2; D not resolved. The V and J ends lost 0 bases and 6 bases respectively, with 14 bases between them. Germline V gene data show CDR1 as LGHDT and CDR2 as YNNKEL (reference sequence). The CDR3 is made up of 15 amino acids. The CDR3 DNA follows: TGTGCCAGCAGCCAAGATTGGGTTTCGGCGGATGGCTACACCTTC. Its translation: CASSQDWVSADGYTF.

V and J are TRBV18 and TRBJ1-3; D may be TRBD1 (5 bases). This CDR3 has 14 residues. Germline V gives CDR1 KGHSH, CDR2 LQKENI. V was pared by 3 bases and J by 4 bases, with 10 bases between. CDR3 protein: CASSPQGYGNTIYF. As DNA, the CDR3 is TGTGCCAGCTCACCCCAGGGTTACGGAAACACCATATATTTT.

In DNA form, the CDR3 reads TGCGCCAGCAGCTTGGCGGGAGTGGTGAACACCGGGGAGCTGTTTTTT. Amino acid sequence: CASSLAGVVNTGELFF. J is TRBJ2-2 and V is TRBV5-1, with a tentative D call TRBD2 (6 bases). The CDR3 has 16 residues. Germline lookup yields CDR1 SGHRS and CDR2 YFSETQ. V dropped 0 bases and J dropped 1 base, with 10 bases sitting between them. The full variable domain, its missing parts supplied by reference TRBV5-1 and TRBJ2-2, is KAGVTQTPRYLIKTRGQQVTLSCSPISGHRSVSWYQQTPGQGLQFLFEYFSETQRNKGNFPGRFSGRQFSNSRSEMNVSTLELGDSALYLCASSLAGVVNTGELFFGEGSRLTVL.

This clone was recorded a few times. The chain combines TRBV7-8 with TRBJ2-2; no definite D call. The CDR3 loop spans 15 amino acids. Deletions cut 6 bases from V and 0 bases from J, with 11 bases between. Germline V gene lookup returns CDR1 SGHVS and CDR2 FQNEAQ. The CDR3 sequence is CASSSLRPNTGELFF. CDR3 nucleotide sequence: TGTGCCAGCAGTTCCCTGCGTCCGAACACCGGGGAGCTGTTTTTT. The whole variable domain, filled in from reference TRBV7-8 and TRBJ2-2, reads GAGVSQSPRYKVAKRGQDVALRCDPISGHVSLFWYQQALGQGPEFLTYFQNEAQLDKSGLPSDRFFAERPEGSVSTLKIQRTQQEDSAVYLCASSSLRPNTGELFFGEGSRLTVL.

V is TRBV7-9 and J is TRBJ2-7; D might be TRBD1 (5 bases). Between the trimmed V and J ends, which lost 3 bases and 10 bases, there was a span of 10 bases. CDR1 is SEHNR and CDR2 is FQNEAQ in the germline V gene (reference sequence). This CDR3 spans 11 amino acids. CDR3 nucleotide sequence: TGTGCCAGCAGCTTCCAGGACAAACAGTACTTC. It encodes CASSFQDKQYF. The whole variable domain, filled in from reference TRBV7-9 and TRBJ2-7, reads DTGVSQNPRHKITKRGQNVTFRCDPISEHNRLYWYRQTLGQGPEFLTYFQNEAQLEKSRLLSDRFSAERPKGSFSTLEIQRTEQGDSAMYLCASSFQDKQYFGPGTRLTVT.

This chain links TRBV18 with TRBJ2-2; TRBD1 aligns across 7 bases. Germline V CDR1 and CDR2: KGHSH, LQKENI. The CDR3 spans 13 residues. V shed 3 bases, J shed 6 bases, and the junction held 1 base outside the gene matches. CDR3 DNA sequence: TGTGCCAGCTCACCCGGACAGGCCGGGGAGCTGTTTTTT. This sequence encodes CASSPGQAGELFF. Full variable domain (outside the CDR3, taken from reference TRBV18 and TRBJ2-2): NAGVMQNPRHLVRRRGQEARLRCSPMKGHSHVYWYRQLPEEGLKFMVYLQKENIIDESGMPKERFSAEFPKEGPSILRIQQVVRGDSAAYFCASSPGQAGELFFGEGSRLTVL.

This clone occurred a few times. V gene TRBV18 combines with J gene TRBJ2-7; D possibly corresponds to TRBD1 (6 bases). Germline V CDR1 and CDR2: KGHSH, LQKENI. The V end was cut by 3 bases, the J end by 2 bases, with 8 bases between. The CDR3 covers 13 residues. CDR3 residues: CASSPDRTYEQYF. DNA for the CDR3: TGTGCCAGCTCACCGGACAGAACCTACGAGCAGTACTTC.

The chain links TRBV5-1 to TRBJ2-1, with 10 positions matching TRBD2. This CDR3 spans 17 amino acids. With 1 base clipped from V and 7 bases from J, the junction kept 11 bases outside the gene matches. Germline CDR1 and CDR2: SGHRS and YFSETQ. The DNA for the CDR3 is TGCGCCAGCAGCTTGCGGGCTAGCGGGAGCGGGAGGAATGAGCAGTTCTTC. Its protein product is CASSLRASGSGRNEQFF.

The chain links TRBV6-5 to TRBJ1-2, with 7 bases matching TRBD1. Germline CDR1 and CDR2: MNHEY and SVGAGI. The V gene end was trimmed by 6 bases and the J gene end by 2 bases; junction bases not matched to a gene: 3. The CDR3 contains 13 residues. CDR3: CASRQQGNYGYTF. The CDR3 DNA is TGTGCCAGCAGACAACAGGGGAACTATGGCTACACCTTC.

This chain links TRBV6-5 with TRBJ1-4, with D maybe TRBD1 (6 bases). Germline V lookup: CDR1 MNHEY, CDR2 SVGAGI. This CDR3 is 15 amino acids long. V lost 6 bases and J 7 bases, leaving 18 bases between the germline ends. In nucleotides, the CDR3 is TGTGCCAGCAGGCAAACAGGGAAATTGGCTGAAAAACTGTTTTTT. Protein sequence: CASRQTGKLAEKLFF.

V is TRBV6-1 and J is TRBJ1-1, with D possibly being TRBD1 (6 bases). The V end was cut by 3 bases, the J end by 6 bases, with 20 bases between. The CDR3 has 16 residues. Germline V CDR1 and CDR2: MNHNS, SASEGT. In nucleotides, the CDR3 is TGTGCCAGCAGTGAGCGGGGGGCCCTCCCCCTCGCTGAAGCTTTCTTT. This gives the protein CASSERGALPLAEAFF.